This T cell receptor beta chain was sequenced during a study of PD-1 blockade in mismatch repair-deficient tumors. About the study: Enrolled about 2013-2017, patients had progressing, pretreated mismatch repair-deficient cancers of 12 types.

Trimming at V came to 5 bases and at J to 2 bases, leaving 2 bases not matched to a gene. The CDR3 contains 13 residues. CDR1 MNHEY and CDR2 SVGAGI come from the germline V gene. Study findings and constraints: Tumor-resident clones, often undetectable pretreatment in blood, expanded then contracted after pembrolizumab.

Mismatch repair deficiency was confirmed in all patients, by PCR or immunohistochemistry. Concerning this clone itself: Its cognate antigen is unknown.

Sequencing was performed with immunoSEQ multiplex PCR; in TCRdb, only in-frame clones are kept and a portion is missing. Of 77,000 or so clones in the sample, roughly 80% were seen once. Specimen: peripheral blood, collected 44 weeks after starting pembrolizumab. The chain has TRBV6-5 and TRBJ2-7, with 8 bases identical to TRBD2. The origin of this receptor is an adult with mismatch repair-deficient cancer. The CDR3 loop is CASSLAGTYEQYF. The CDR3 DNA is TGTGCCAGCAGTCTAGCGGGCACCTACGAGCAGTACTTC.